This section outlines one T cell receptor (beta chain) sequence together with its context. This record comes from a study of shared clonotypes between healthy human individuals. The naive CD8 subset, CD45RO-negative cells positively selected for CCR7, excluded terminally differentiated effector memory CD45RA+ cells. The assay was immunoSEQ multiplex PCR, and TCRdb's table has in-frame clones only and misses some. The repertoire holds about 2 million clones, less than 95% seen once, with around 1.1% in the top ten. Germline assignment: CDR1 SGHVS and CDR2 FNYEAQ. Trimming took off 4 bases at V and 6 bases at J, with 18 bases between the two ends. The CDR3 consists of 16 residues.

The receptor was isolated from a man in his late teens or twenties in good health. The sample taken for sequencing was naive CD8+ T cells sorted from blood. V and J are TRBV7-6 and TRBJ1-4, with D unresolved. CDR3 sequence: CASSSTGEGLDEKLFF. In DNA form, the CDR3 reads TGTGCCAGCAGCTCAACCGGGGAGGGCCTAGATGAAAAACTGTTTTTT.